Detailed here is one T cell receptor (beta chain). An end of the junction differs from the germline gene, which may be a read error. Library preparation used the immunoSEQ multiplex PCR assay. Here the immuneACCESS table is served through TCRdb, limited to in-frame sequences with V and J called. Missing clones are a known gap in these copies; in checked studies unresolved V genes cover under half, and the rest lacks a known reason. This sample's table lists around 14 clones. The CDR3 has 18 amino acids, counting the end cysteine and phenylalanine. The only DNA kept is the CDR3, 54 bases in frame from the first base. Taken from the germline V gene, the CDR1 and CDR2 loops are SGHAT and FQNNGV. This sample is part of a study of T cell repertoires in chronic hepatitis B (dated by TCRdb to about 2019).

Sequencing input: HBV core (core195) epitope-specific CD8+ T cells from PBMCs. This sequence uses TRBV11-2 and TRBJ2-6, with the D gene uncertain. This TCR was recovered from a human donor with chronic hepatitis B virus infection. Here the CDR3 is given as CASSHSTTATKSGQRPDF. The bases read TGTGCCAGCAGCCATAGCACAACAGCAACAAAGTCGGGCCAACGTCCTGACTTC.